Presented here are 29 T cell receptor beta chains from one specimen sequenced in a study of blood T cells in healthy people across ages. A second PCR, run for about 7 to 11 cycles, used a sample-barcoded 5' primer plus a J-beta primer mix. TCRdb itself ran the 5' RACE reads through MiXCR, one entry per CDR3 protein. The repertoire includes 650,000 to 700,000 distinct CDR3 sequences, about 34% of them detected once, and just over 15% sits in the top ten. The material sequenced was blood. The receptors were sampled from a woman over 75 in good health.

The chain employs TRBV6-5 and TRBJ2-5; 9 bases align to TRBD1. Germline trimming cut 0 bases from V and 2 bases from J; bases unmatched to any gene: 1. CDR1 and CDR2 from the germline V gene are MNHEY and SVGAGI. This CDR3 comprises 15 residues. The DNA for the CDR3 is TGTGCCAGCAGTTACTCGGGACAGGGTCAAGAGACCCAGTACTTC. It yields the protein CASSYSGQGQETQYF.

This clonotype was detected many times. This rearrangement joins TRBV18 to TRBJ2-1, with D possibly being TRBD1 (5 bases). The CDR3 has 15 amino acids. V lost 2 bases to trimming and J lost 6 bases, with 14 bases between them. In germline, CDR1 is KGHSH, CDR2 LQKENI. As DNA, the CDR3 is TGTGCCAGCTCACCAATCCAACAGGTCCTCAATGAGCAGTTCTTC. Its protein product is CASSPIQQVLNEQFF.

This CDR3 is CASSLRDRSTFSNTGELFF. The CDR3 DNA sequence: TGTGCCAGCAGCTTACGAGACAGGAGTACGTTTTCGAACACCGGGGAGCTGTTTTTT. The chain is built from TRBV7-6 and TRBJ2-2; tentative D call: TRBD1 (6 bases). Trimming shortened V by 2 bases and J by 0 bases, and 19 bases separated the two germline ends. Germline loops: CDR1 SGHVS, CDR2 FNYEAQ. The CDR3 contains 19 residues.

Regarding this clonotype: The missing conserved phenylalanine or tryptophan at the end of this CDR3 makes a read error likely. The J gene is TRBJ2-1, the V gene TRBV29-1; D might be TRBD2 (5 bases). The germline V gene has CDR1 SQVTM and CDR2 ANQGSEA. The CDR3 extends over 13 amino acids. V was trimmed by 4 bases and J by 9 bases, leaving 16 bases between them. Written as DNA, the CDR3 is TGCAGCGTTGGCCCGGTGGCGGGCATTGAGCAGTTCTAC. As protein: CSVGPVAGIEQFY.

This clonotype occurred many times. This rearrangement joins TRBV12-3 or TRBV12-4 to TRBJ2-7, with D unclear. The V end was cut by 3 bases, the J end by 2 bases, with 8 bases between. The CDR3 is 13 residues long. The CDR3 sequence is CASSFDAAYEQYF. The CDR3 DNA sequence: TGTGCCAGCAGTTTCGACGCCGCCTACGAGCAGTACTTC.

This clonotype came up many times. The genes are TRBV11-2 and TRBJ2-7; 14 nucleotides align to TRBD2. Per the germline V gene, CDR1 is SGHAT and CDR2 is FQNNGV. The CDR3 contains 17 residues. Losses at the gene ends were 5 bases for V and 3 bases for J; bases not matched to a gene: 9. The CDR3 protein is CASSPPGLAGARYEQYF. The CDR3 nucleotides read TGTGCCAGCAGCCCACCGGGACTAGCGGGGGCCCGCTACGAGCAGTACTTC.

Worth noting for this clonotype: The germline gene is not matched at one end of the junction; a read error may be the cause. The gene calls are TRBV5-4 and TRBJ1-2; weak D call: TRBD1 (6 bases). The CDR3 covers 17 residues. Germline values: CDR1 SGHNT, CDR2 YYREEE (reference sequence). The CDR3 nucleotides are TGTGCCAGCGGCTTGGGTTCGAGGGGGACTACTAACTATGGCTACACCTTC. Translation: CASGLGSRGTTNYGYTF.

This clonotype was recorded a few times. This sequence joins TRBV18 and TRBJ1-1; perhaps TRBD1 as D (5 bases). The CDR3 sequence is 16 residues long. Germline lookup yields CDR1 KGHSH and CDR2 LQKENI. V dropped 2 bases and J dropped 1 base, with 14 bases sitting between them. CDR3 residues: CASSPGRGIRNTEAFF. Written as DNA, the CDR3 is TGTGCCAGCTCACCAGGGAGGGGTATTCGGAACACTGAAGCTTTCTTT.

V gene TRBV20-1 combines with J gene TRBJ2-7; tentatively, D is TRBD1 (5 bases). V lost 4 bases and J 4 bases, leaving 14 bases between the germline ends. Germline V gene lookup returns CDR1 DFQATT and CDR2 SNEGSKA (reference sequence). The CDR3 loop spans 13 amino acids. This CDR3 is CSANKGAGYEQYF. The CDR3, as DNA: TGCAGTGCTAACAAAGGGGCTGGGTACGAGCAGTACTTC.

This clonotype was detected a few times. This may be a read error, as it is one base from a much larger clone. This chain joins TRBV28 and TRBJ2-1, with no clear D. Germline CDR1 reads MDHEN; CDR2 reads SYDVKM. This CDR3 has 14 residues. V was clipped by 6 bases and J by 1 base, with 10 bases between them. Here the CDR3 reads CASRLGFSYNEQFF. In DNA, the CDR3 is TGTGCCAGCAGGTTAGGTTTTTCCTACAATGAGCAGTTCTTC. Full variable domain (rest looked up from reference TRBV28 and TRBJ2-1): DVKVTQSSRYLVKRTGEKVFLECVQDMDHENMFWYRQDPGLGLRLIYFSYDVKMKEKGDIPEGYSVSREKKERFSLILESASTNQTSMYLCASRLGFSYNEQFFGPGTRLTVL.

This clonotype was recorded at least ten times. The V and J genes are TRBV4-3 and TRBJ1-6; D gene unclear. The CDR3 is made up of 16 amino acids. Germline-derived CDR1 and CDR2 are LGHNA and YSLEER. Trimming stripped 0 bases from V and 0 bases from J, with 6 bases between. The CDR3 coding sequence is TGCGCCAGCAGCCAAGATTCGAGCTCCTATAATTCACCCCTCCACTTT. Its translation is CASSQDSSSYNSPLHF.

This clonotype has just a few counts. The chain employs TRBV9 and TRBJ2-3; D is possibly TRBD1 or TRBD2 (6 bases each). V dropped 4 bases and J dropped 4 bases, with 19 bases sitting between them. The germline CDR1 and CDR2 sequences are SGDLS and YYNGEE. This CDR3 has 16 amino acids. The CDR3 here is CASSPMGGAPADTQYF. The CDR3 nucleotides are TGTGCCAGCAGCCCAATGGGGGGCGCGCCCGCAGATACGCAGTATTTT. The whole variable domain, filled in from reference TRBV9 and TRBJ2-3, reads DSGVTQTPKHLITATGQRVTLRCSPRSGDLSVYWYQQSLDQGLQFLIQYYNGEERAKGNILERFSAQQFPDLHSELNLSSLELGDSALYFCASSPMGGAPADTQYFGPGTRLTVL.

The DNA for the CDR3 is TGTGCCAGCAGCCAGACCGGAGGGGGCCTTGGCACAGATACGCAGTATTTT. The encoded protein is CASSQTGGGLGTDTQYF. This sequence joins TRBV4-2 and TRBJ2-3, with a weak D call TRBD1 (7 bases). The ends were cut back, 3 bases at V and 1 base at J, with 17 bases in the middle. Germline CDR1 LGHNA, CDR2 YNFKEQ. The CDR3 length is 17 residues.

There are many counts of this clonotype. This chain links TRBV25-1 with TRBJ2-3; maybe TRBD2 (6 bases). The CDR3 sequence is 15 residues long. Trimming shortened V by 6 bases and J by 3 bases, and 16 bases separated the two germline ends. The germline V gene has CDR1 MGHDK and CDR2 SYGVNS. The chain's CDR3 is CASSLWGDETDTQYF. The DNA for the CDR3 is TGTGCCAGCAGCCTCTGGGGGGACGAAACAGATACGCAGTATTTT. The variable domain in full, with the rest retrieved from reference TRBV25-1 and TRBJ2-3, is EADIYQTPRYLVIGTGKKITLECSQTMGHDKMYWYQQDPGMELHLIHYSYGVNSTEKGDLSSESTVSRIRTEHFPLTLESARPSHTSQYLCASSLWGDETDTQYFGPGTRLTVL.

This clonotype was seen only once. This chain links TRBV29-1 with TRBJ2-3; a weak D match, TRBD2 (5 bases). There are 13 residues in the CDR3. Germline CDR1 reads SQVTM; CDR2 reads ANQGSEA. Trimming took off 5 bases at V and 3 bases at J, with 12 bases between the two ends. In nucleotides, the CDR3 is TGCAGCGTTCACGGGAAGATGACAGATACGCAGTATTTT. It codes for CSVHGKMTDTQYF.

This clonotype appeared a few times. The J gene is TRBJ2-2, the V gene TRBV5-4; D not certain. Germline values: CDR1 SGHNT, CDR2 YYREEE (reference sequence). V lost 0 bases to trimming and J lost 7 bases, with 10 bases between them. The CDR3 loop spans 14 amino acids. The CDR3 DNA reads as TGTGCCAGCAGCTTGGATGAGTTCGGCGGGGAGCTGTTTTTT. Protein product: CASSLDEFGGELFF.

The chain joins TRBV29-1 to TRBJ2-5; TRBD1 might be the D (6 bases). The CDR3 consists of 13 residues. Germline-derived CDR1 and CDR2 are SQVTM and ANQGSEA. V was cut by 7 bases and J by 11 bases, with 23 bases left in between. CDR3 in DNA: TGCAGCGGACGGACAGCGTGGATCAATGAGCAGTACTTC. This translates into CSGRTAWINEQYF.

This clonotype was observed at least ten times. Just one base apart from a much larger clone, this may be a read error. The V and J genes are TRBV4-3 and TRBJ1-2; 10 nucleotides align to TRBD1. The CDR3 has 15 amino acids. Germline trimming cut 1 base from V and 4 bases from J; bases unmatched to any gene: 3. Germline CDR1 LGHNA, CDR2 YSLEER. The CDR3 spells CASSQGQGASYGYTF. The CDR3 nucleotides are TGCGCCAGCAGCCAAGGACAGGGGGCGAGCTATGGCTACACCTTC.

About this clonotype: A much larger clone differs by one base, so this may be a read error. The chain recombines TRBV7-9 with TRBJ2-7; 8 bases agree with TRBD2. There are 15 residues in the CDR3. The germline V gene has CDR1 SEHNR and CDR2 FQNEAQ (reference sequence). CDR3 region: CVSSLTGGENYEQYF. Written as DNA, the CDR3 is TGTGTCAGCAGCTTAACCGGGGGGGAAAACTACGAGCAGTACTTC.

There are a few counts of this clonotype. A much larger clone sits a single nucleotide away, making a read error possible. The V call is TRBV6-6, the J call TRBJ2-7; D possibly uses TRBD1 or TRBD2 (5 bases each). From germline, CDR1 is MNHNY and CDR2 SVGAGI (reference sequence). The CDR3 consists of 16 residues. Deletions cut 3 bases from V and 3 bases from J, with 18 bases between. CDR3 residues: CASSYPRGFIGYEQYF. The CDR3 nucleotides are TGTGCCAGCAGTTATCCCCGGGGCTTTATCGGCTACGAGCAGTACTTC.

This clonotype was seen at least ten times. This rearrangement joins TRBV7-2 to TRBJ2-3; 12 bases are shared with TRBD1. The junction had 4 bases not matched to a gene; V was cut back by 5 bases and J by 4 bases. This CDR3 has 15 amino acids. Per germline, CDR1 SGHTA and CDR2 FQGNSA. CDR3 sequence (DNA): TGTGCCAGCAGCCGGGACAGGGGGCGGGCAGATACGCAGTATTTT. This encodes CASSRDRGRADTQYF.

This clonotype was seen ten or more times. This chain uses TRBV20-1 with TRBJ2-7, with 9 bases lining up with TRBD2. Trimming at V came to 6 bases and at J to 5 bases, leaving 11 bases not matched to a gene. The CDR3 sequence is 14 residues long. Germline V gene sequence: CDR1 DFQATT, CDR2 SNEGSKA (reference sequence). In DNA form, the CDR3 reads TGCAGTGCGGGGATGGCGGGACTAGCCCACGAGCAGTACTTC. This sequence encodes CSAGMAGLAHEQYF.

This clonotype has a count of ten or more. V is TRBV20-1 and J is TRBJ2-4, with TRBD2 matching over 14 bases. The germline V gene encodes CDR1 DFQATT and CDR2 SNEGSKA (reference sequence). This CDR3 spans 16 amino acids. Unmatched junction bases numbered 11, after V lost 5 bases and J lost 8 bases. The CDR3 DNA reads as TGCAGTGCTCCCGATAGACTAGCGGGGGGGGATGACATTCAGTACTTC. It is translated as CSAPDRLAGGDDIQYF.

The chain couples TRBV2 to TRBJ1-5; unclear D gene. Trimming cost V 6 bases and J 5 bases, with 14 bases left between them. Germline V gene data show CDR1 as SNHLY and CDR2 as FYNNEI. The CDR3 contains 14 residues. The CDR3: CASRGRVVHQPQHF. CDR3 bases: TGTGCCAGCAGGGGGAGAGTCGTGCATCAGCCCCAGCATTTT.

This clonotype occurred many times. The gene calls are TRBV3-1 and TRBJ2-7; no clear D. Germline V gene sequence: CDR1 LGHDT, CDR2 YNNKEL (reference sequence). The CDR3 spans 16 residues. Deletions cut 0 bases from V and 2 bases from J, with 14 bases between. In DNA, the CDR3 is TGTGCCAGCAGCCAAGATCTACCGGGTACCCCCTACGAGCAGTACTTC. Translation gives CASSQDLPGTPYEQYF.

This clonotype was observed a few times. V is TRBV3-1 and J is TRBJ1-4, with D hard to call. V gave up 0 bases and J gave up 7 bases, with 6 bases separating them. Germline V gene data show CDR1 as LGHDT and CDR2 as YNNKEL (reference sequence). The CDR3 runs 13 residues. The CDR3 DNA reads TGTGCCAGCAGCCAAGAATGGGGTGAAAAACTGTTTTTT. Its translation: CASSQEWGEKLFF. The complete variable domain, with remaining parts taken from reference TRBV3-1 and TRBJ1-4, reads DTAVSQTPKYLVTQMGNDKSIKCEQNLGHDTMYWYKQDSKKFLKIMFSYNNKELIINETVPNRFSPKSPDKAHLNLHINSLELGDSAVYFCASSQEWGEKLFFGSGTQLSVL.

A few counts support this clonotype. The chain uses TRBV4-1 and TRBJ2-1; 10 bases fit TRBD1. V lost 1 base to trimming and J lost 4 bases; unmatched junction nucleotides: 10. The CDR3 is made up of 18 amino acids. Looked up from germline, CDR1 is MGHRA and CDR2 is YSYEKL. The CDR3 DNA follows: TGCGCCAGCAGCCAAGCAGGGACAGGGGCCTACAAGTACAATGAGCAGTTCTTC. It yields the protein CASSQAGTGAYKYNEQFF.

This clonotype was detected a few times. V gene TRBV18 combines with J gene TRBJ2-3, with 8 bases identical to TRBD2. V gave up 2 bases and J gave up 4 bases; unmatched junction bases: 5. Germline V lookup: CDR1 KGHSH, CDR2 LQKENI. The CDR3 runs to 15 residues. The CDR3 region is CASSPIAGQPDTQYF. CDR3 DNA: TGTGCCAGCTCACCAATAGCGGGGCAGCCAGATACGCAGTATTTT.

This chain connects TRBV20-1 to TRBJ2-2; TRBD2 aligns across 9 bases. This CDR3 contains 16 residues. V was clipped by 0 bases and J by 4 bases; unmatched bases: 6. CDR1 is DFQATT, CDR2 SNEGSKA, per germline (reference sequence). CDR3 DNA: TGCAGTGCTAGAGATATACTAGCGGGTAGCACCGGGGAGCTGTTTTTT. Its translation is CSARDILAGSTGELFF.